This T cell receptor beta chain was sequenced in a study of T-cell reconstitution after alpha-beta-depleted transplantation in children. During its preparation, the TCRbeta library received unique molecular identifiers. TCRdb re-called the PCR reads with MiXCR, one entry per CDR3 protein. The sample has 450,000 to 550,000 distinct CDR3 sequences; about an eighth are singletons. In regard to this clonotype: The antigen remains undetermined.

Broader study findings: For some patients, TCRbeta diversity was high at day 60 because of recipient T cells and thymic progenitors that survived. By one year post-transplant, T-cell counts and diversity largely arose from T cells that were newly produced.

Material: PBMCs, mostly from graft donor cells, obtained 180 days after TCRalphabeta/CD19-depleted stem cell transplant. This TCR derives from a female patient aged 2 to 10 who had a stem cell transplant for aplastic anemia, so the T cells may come from the graft donor.

CDR3 sequence reads: CASSAGSVNLNEQFF. CDR3 DNA sequence: TGTGCCAGCAGCGCAGGTAGCGTGAACCTTAATGAGCAGTTCTTC. This chain joins TRBV7-2 and TRBJ2-1; possibly TRBD2 for D (5 bases). This CDR3 region has 15 residues. V was shortened by 5 bases and J by 7 bases, with 18 bases between the two germline ends. Germline CDR1 reads SGHTA; CDR2 reads FQGNSA.